The text below deals with one TCR beta chain. Its specificity is not known. The data originate from a study of T cell responses to AZD1222 COVID-19 vaccine. Study-level results: Donors were mostly white British, more females; clonal diversity possibly underestimated.

V lost 9 bases, J lost 4 bases, and 13 bases lay in between. The CDR3 is made up of 14 amino acids. Germline V CDR1 and CDR2: MNHEY, SVGAGI. TCRdb keeps only in-frame clones here, not all; method: immunoSEQ multiplex PCR. The sample has fewer than 200,000 clones, about 90% seen once. This TCR was sampled from an adult who received the MenACWY meningococcal vaccine as a control. The chain employs TRBV6-5 and TRBJ2-6, with a weak D call TRBD2 (5 bases). The sample here was peripheral blood, taken 28 days after the second dose of the MenACWY control vaccine. CDR3: CASAGLAGANVLTF. The DNA of the CDR3 is TGTGCCAGTGCCGGACTGGCAGGGGCCAACGTCCTGACTTTC.